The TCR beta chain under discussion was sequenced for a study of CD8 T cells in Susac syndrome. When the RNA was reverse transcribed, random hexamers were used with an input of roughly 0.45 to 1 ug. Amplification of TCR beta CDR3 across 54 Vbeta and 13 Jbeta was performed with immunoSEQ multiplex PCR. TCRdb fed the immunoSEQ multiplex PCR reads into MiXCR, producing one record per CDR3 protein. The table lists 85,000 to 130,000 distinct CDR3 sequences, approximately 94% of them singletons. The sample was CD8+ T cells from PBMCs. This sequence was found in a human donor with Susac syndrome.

In DNA, the CDR3 is TGTGCCAGCAGCCCGGGGAAGGGTCCCTACGAGCAGTACTTC. This sequence encodes CASSPGKGPYEQYF. The chain employs TRBV7-8 and TRBJ2-7, with a possible D match to TRBD2 (5 bases). With 5 bases removed from V and 2 bases from J, the gap between germline ends came to 13 bases. CDR1 is SGHVS and CDR2 is FQNEAQ in the germline V gene. CDR3 size: 14 residues.